The entry below gives a single TCR beta chain sequence along with its context. Its specificity is not known. The entry originates in a study of cytomegalovirus exposure and HLA in healthy donors. General study findings and limits: An apparent linkage of common viral pathogens to several of the most significant clusters emerged in a later analysis. An ancestry cluster, one associated with Asian ancestry, reportedly showed fewer N-insertions than the approximately 670-donor mean in a later analysis. Researchers reported that a few CMV-associated chains were confirmed in vitro as CMV antigen-specific.

The CDR3 sequence is 15 residues long. Per germline, CDR1 MGHRA and CDR2 YSYEKL. The PCR made use of 60 Vbeta and 13 Jbeta primers. Repertoires were generated with immunoSEQ multiplex PCR, while TCRdb's copy carries only in-frame clones and drops some. The table lists roughly 150,000 clones, under 70% of them singletons, with 10% in the top ten. The gene calls are TRBV4-1 and TRBJ2-5, with TRBD2 matching 9 bases. The DNA matches TRBJ2-7 better at its end, which makes the J call doubtful. The sequence was obtained from a young man in good health and CMV-seropositive. Sample: PBMCs. CDR3 sequence reads: CASSQYTSGRYEQYF. The CDR3 bases are TGCGCCAGCAGCCAGTACACTAGCGGGCGGTACGAGCAGTACTTC.